This passage covers 2 T cell receptor beta chains from one sample sequenced in a study of T cells in Graves' hyperthyroidism and ophthalmopathy. The investigators amplified TCR beta CDR3 regions from RNA transcripts. First-round RT-PCR of the TCR CDR3 relied on the HTBI primer set. TCRdb reprocessed the multiplex PCR reads via MiXCR and lists one record per CDR3 protein. The table records 130,000 to 150,000 distinct CDR3 sequences, about 20% of them present only once. Sequencing input: blood. These receptors came from a woman aged 45-65 years with Graves' hyperthyroidism that later progressed to Graves' ophthalmopathy.

This chain connects TRBV19 to TRBJ2-1; D unresolved. This CDR3 region has 18 residues. Trimming shortened V by 2 bases and J by 0 bases, and 17 bases separated the two germline ends. CDR1 and CDR2 (germline): LNHDA, SQIVND (reference sequence). DNA of the CDR3: TGTGCCAGTAGTATAACCTTCCTACCCAGGAGCTCCTACAATGAGCAGTTCTTC. It codes for CASSITFLPRSSYNEQFF.

In this sample, this clonotype turned up a few times. The chain uses TRBV7-9 and TRBJ2-7; 9 nucleotides align to TRBD2. The germline CDR1 and CDR2 sequences are SEHNR and FQNEAQ (reference sequence). V lost 1 base to trimming and J lost 2 bases; unmatched junction nucleotides: 3. The CDR3 extends over 15 amino acids. CDR3 DNA: TGTGCCAGCAGCTTAGTTAGCGGGGGACCCTACGAGCAGTACTTC. Encoded protein: CASSLVSGGPYEQYF.